The text below deals with one T cell receptor beta chain. What it binds is not known. Assay: immunoSEQ multiplex PCR; the TCRdb copy retains only in-frame clones and omits some. The sample consists of around 50,000 clones, about 90% of them appearing once. The data belong to a study of OX40 agonist ivuxolimab in advanced cancers. For the study at large: At 0.01 to 10 mg/kg, ivuxolimab was administered intravenously to patients every 2 weeks.

General study results and limits: CD8+ T cells showed, on average, more clonal expansion than CD4+ cells. Within 6 weeks, CD4+ and CD8+ blood T cells expanded clonally at 0.1 to 3.0 mg/kg.

The sample consisted of CD4+ or CD8+ T cells sorted from blood, taken in a trial of the OX40 agonist ivuxolimab. The sequence was obtained from an adult with an advanced solid tumor such as melanoma, head and neck, liver or kidney cancer.

The CDR3 DNA reads TGTGCCTGGAGCGCTTCCAGGGGGCAGGGGTACTATGGCTACACCTTC. Protein sequence: CAWSASRGQGYYGYTF. The chain links TRBV30 to TRBJ1-2; 8 bases match TRBD1. This CDR3 contains 16 residues. The germline V gene encodes CDR1 GTSNPN and CDR2 SVGIG (reference sequence). J gave up 3 bases and V 3 bases, and 12 bases lay outside the gene matches.